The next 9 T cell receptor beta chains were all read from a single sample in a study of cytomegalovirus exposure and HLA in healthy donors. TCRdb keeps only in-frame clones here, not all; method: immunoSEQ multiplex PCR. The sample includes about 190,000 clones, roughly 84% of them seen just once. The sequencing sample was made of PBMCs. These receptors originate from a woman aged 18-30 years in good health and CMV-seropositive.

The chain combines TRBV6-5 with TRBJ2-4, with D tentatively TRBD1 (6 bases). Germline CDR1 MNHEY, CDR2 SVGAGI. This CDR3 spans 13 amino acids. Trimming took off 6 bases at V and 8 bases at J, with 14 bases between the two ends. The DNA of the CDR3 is TGTGCCAGCAGACAGGGTCGTTCAGACATTCAGTACTTC. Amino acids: CASRQGRSDIQYF.

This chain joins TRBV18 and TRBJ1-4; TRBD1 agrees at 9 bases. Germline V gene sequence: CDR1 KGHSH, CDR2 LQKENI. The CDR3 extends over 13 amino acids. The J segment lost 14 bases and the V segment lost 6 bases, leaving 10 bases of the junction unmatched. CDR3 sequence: CASSPGQGLLLFF. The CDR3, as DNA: TGTGCCAGCTCTCCGGGACAGGGTCTTCTCCTGTTTTTT. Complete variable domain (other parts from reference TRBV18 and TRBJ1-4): NAGVMQNPRHLVRRRGQEARLRCSPMKGHSHVYWYRQLPEEGLKFMVYLQKENIIDESGMPKERFSAEFPKEGPSILRIQQVVRGDSAAYFCASSPGQGLLLFFGSGTQLSVL.

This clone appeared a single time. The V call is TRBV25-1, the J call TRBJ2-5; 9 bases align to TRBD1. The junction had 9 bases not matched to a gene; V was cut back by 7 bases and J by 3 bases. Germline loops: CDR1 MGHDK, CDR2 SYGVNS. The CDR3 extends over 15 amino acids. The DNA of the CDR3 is TGTGCCAGCACCCAAACCGGGACAGGGAAAGAGACCCAGTACTTC. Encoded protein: CASTQTGTGKETQYF.

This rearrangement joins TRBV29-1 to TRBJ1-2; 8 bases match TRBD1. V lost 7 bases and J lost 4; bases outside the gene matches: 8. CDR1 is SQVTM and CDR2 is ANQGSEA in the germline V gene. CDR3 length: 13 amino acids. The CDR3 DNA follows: TGCAGCGGTAAGACAGGGGATAGCTATGGCTACACCTTC. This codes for CSGKTGDSYGYTF.

Here the CDR3 DNA reads TGTGCCAGCACCCCGCAGCCGCGAGGCATTAATCAGCCCCAGCATTTT. This encodes CASTPQPRGINQPQHF. This chain uses TRBV7-6 with TRBJ1-5, with unresolved D. The CDR3 length is 16 residues. Germline V gives CDR1 SGHVS, CDR2 FNYEAQ. The V end was cut by 7 bases, the J end by 4 bases, with 20 bases between.

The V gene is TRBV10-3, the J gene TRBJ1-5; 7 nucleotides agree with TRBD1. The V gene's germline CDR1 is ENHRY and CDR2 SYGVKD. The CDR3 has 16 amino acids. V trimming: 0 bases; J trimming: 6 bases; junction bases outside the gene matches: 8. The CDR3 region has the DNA TGTGCCATCAGTGAGTCGACAGGGAAAGGCCGTCAGCCCCAGCATTTT. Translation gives CAISESTGKGRQPQHF.

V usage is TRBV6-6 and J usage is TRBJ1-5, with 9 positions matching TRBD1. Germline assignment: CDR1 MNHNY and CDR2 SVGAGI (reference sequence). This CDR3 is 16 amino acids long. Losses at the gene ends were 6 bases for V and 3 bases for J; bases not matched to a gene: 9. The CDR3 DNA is TGTGCCAGCAGCCCCGGGACAGGGAGTTTCAATCAGCCCCAGCATTTT. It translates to CASSPGTGSFNQPQHF.

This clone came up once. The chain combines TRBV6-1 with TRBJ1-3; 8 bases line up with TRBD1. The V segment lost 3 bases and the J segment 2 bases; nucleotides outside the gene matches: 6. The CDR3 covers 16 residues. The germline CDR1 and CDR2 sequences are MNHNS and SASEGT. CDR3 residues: CASSETRTGPGNTIYF. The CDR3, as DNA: TGTGCCAGCAGTGAGACACGGACAGGGCCTGGAAACACCATATATTTT.

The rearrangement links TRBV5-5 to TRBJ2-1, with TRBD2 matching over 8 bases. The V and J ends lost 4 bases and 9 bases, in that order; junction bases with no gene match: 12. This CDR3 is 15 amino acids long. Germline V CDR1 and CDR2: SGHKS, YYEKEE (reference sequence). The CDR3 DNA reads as TGTGCCAGCAGCAGCGGGGGACGGGGGCGAGGTGAGCAGTTCTTC. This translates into CASSSGGRGRGEQFF.